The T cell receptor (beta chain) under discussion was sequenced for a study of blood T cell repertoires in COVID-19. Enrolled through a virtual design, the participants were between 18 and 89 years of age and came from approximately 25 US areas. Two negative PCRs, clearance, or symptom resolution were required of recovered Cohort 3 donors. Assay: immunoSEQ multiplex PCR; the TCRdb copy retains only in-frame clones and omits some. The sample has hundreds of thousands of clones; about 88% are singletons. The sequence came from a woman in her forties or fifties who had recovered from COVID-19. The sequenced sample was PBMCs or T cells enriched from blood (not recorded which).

The CDR3 DNA reads as TGTGCCAGCTCAGTAACGACAGGGGCGAAAGAGACCCAGTACTTC. Protein sequence: CASSVTTGAKETQYF. The V gene is TRBV18, the J gene TRBJ2-5, with 8 bases matching TRBD1. Per germline, CDR1 KGHSH and CDR2 LQKENI. The CDR3 runs to 15 residues. Unmatched junction bases numbered 8, after V lost 5 bases and J lost 3 bases.